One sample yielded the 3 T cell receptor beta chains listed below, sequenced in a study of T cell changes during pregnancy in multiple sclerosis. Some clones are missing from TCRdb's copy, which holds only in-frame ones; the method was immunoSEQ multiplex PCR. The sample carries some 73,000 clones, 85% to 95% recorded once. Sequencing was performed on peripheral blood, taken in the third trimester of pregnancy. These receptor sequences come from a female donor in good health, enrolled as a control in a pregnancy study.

CDR3 bases: TGTGCCAGCAGCTCAGACAGGTACGAGCAGTACTTC. It codes for CASSSDRYEQYF. The chain employs TRBV13 and TRBJ2-7; perhaps TRBD1 as D (6 bases). Deletions cut 4 bases from V and 4 bases from J, with 8 bases between. The CDR3 has 12 amino acids. Germline CDR1 PRHDT, CDR2 FYEKMQ (reference sequence).

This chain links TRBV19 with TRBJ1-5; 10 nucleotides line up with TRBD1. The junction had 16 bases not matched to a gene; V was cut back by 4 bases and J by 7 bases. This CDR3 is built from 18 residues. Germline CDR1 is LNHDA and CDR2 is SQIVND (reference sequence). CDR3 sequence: CASSTPGGTGDSRQPQHF. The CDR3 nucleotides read TGTGCCAGTAGTACCCCTGGGGGGACAGGGGACTCAAGGCAGCCCCAGCATTTT.

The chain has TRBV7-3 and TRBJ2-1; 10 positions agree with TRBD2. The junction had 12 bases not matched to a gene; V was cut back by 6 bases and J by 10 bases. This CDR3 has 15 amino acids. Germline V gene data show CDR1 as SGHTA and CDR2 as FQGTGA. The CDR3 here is CASRSALAGVGEQFF. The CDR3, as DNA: TGTGCCAGCAGAAGTGCCCTAGCGGGAGTGGGGGAGCAGTTCTTC. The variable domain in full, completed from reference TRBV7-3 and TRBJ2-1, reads GAGVSQTPSNKVTEKGKYVELRCDPISGHTALYWYRQSLGQGPEFLIYFQGTGAADDSGLPNDRFFAVRPEGSVSTLKIQRTERGDSAVYLCASRSALAGVGEQFFGPGTRLTVL.